This TCR beta chain is drawn from a study of T cells after yellow fever vaccination. Comment on this clonotype: As yet, its antigen is unknown.

General observations from the study: Subsequent booster samples again held most clones from primary vaccination (just under 98% CD4, about 90% CD8).

MiXCR was run by TCRdb on the 5' RACE reads, yielding one entry per CDR3 protein. This table holds a few hundred thousand distinct CDR3 sequences, around 6.8% found once. The CDR3 runs 14 residues. Trimming shortened V by 7 bases and J by 4 bases, and 15 bases separated the two germline ends. The rearrangement uses TRBV12-3 or TRBV12-4 and TRBJ2-3; D could derive from TRBD1 or TRBD2 (6 bases each). This TCR was sampled from a man between 18 and 35 years old who received the YFV17D yellow fever vaccine. The starting material was PBMCs, obtained about 49 days after the first yellow fever vaccination. The CDR3 coding sequence is TGTGCCAGCAAGTGGGGGGCCGGGTCAGATACGCAGTATTTT. Translation gives CASKWGAGSDTQYF.